The 17 T cell receptor beta chains in this list originate from one sample, sequenced in a study of OX40 agonist ivuxolimab in advanced cancers. Repertoires were generated with immunoSEQ multiplex PCR, while TCRdb's copy carries only in-frame clones and drops some. The sample includes tens of thousands of clones, about nine tenths seen only once; the top ten take roughly 0.3%. Sequencing was performed on CD4+ or CD8+ T cells sorted from blood, taken in a trial of the OX40 agonist ivuxolimab. The source of these receptors is an adult with an advanced solid tumor such as melanoma, head and neck, liver or kidney cancer.

V and J are TRBV5-1 and TRBJ1-1; unclear D gene. V dropped 4 bases and J dropped 3 bases, with 10 bases sitting between them. The CDR3 loop spans 13 amino acids. Germline loops: CDR1 SGHRS, CDR2 YFSETQ. The CDR3, as DNA: TGCGCCAGCAGCAAGAATGGCGACACTGAAGCTTTCTTT. It yields the protein CASSKNGDTEAFF.

J is TRBJ1-5 and V is TRBV6-6; 7 nucleotides align to TRBD1. V shed 6 bases, J shed 7 bases, and the junction held 9 bases outside the gene matches. Germline V lookup: CDR1 MNHNY, CDR2 SVGAGI (reference sequence). This CDR3 has 14 amino acids. This CDR3 is CASSRGQDWQPQHF. As DNA, the CDR3 is TGTGCCAGCAGCCGAGGACAGGATTGGCAGCCCCAGCATTTT.

This clone showed up just once. The chain links TRBV5-1 to TRBJ2-5; 7 positions match TRBD2. Unmatched junction bases numbered 12, after V lost 0 bases and J lost 1 base. Germline CDR1 is SGHRS and CDR2 is YFSETQ. This CDR3 is 18 amino acids long. The CDR3 loop reads CASSLDPRVASGQETQYF. Here the CDR3 DNA reads TGCGCCAGCAGCTTGGACCCTCGGGTCGCTAGCGGCCAAGAGACCCAGTACTTC.

The chain carries TRBV19 and TRBJ2-2, with 7 bases identical to TRBD1. Germline V gene data show CDR1 as LNHDA and CDR2 as SQIVND (reference sequence). CDR3 length: 14 amino acids. V dropped 7 bases and J dropped 0; count of bases not matched to a gene: 2. The CDR3: CASKGTANTGELFF. The CDR3 nucleotides read TGTGCCAGTAAGGGGACAGCGAACACCGGGGAGCTGTTTTTT.

The chain carries TRBV5-5 and TRBJ2-5; a possible D gene is TRBD2 (6 bases). CDR1 is SGHKS, CDR2 YYEKEE, per germline (reference sequence). The CDR3 is 17 residues long. V was clipped by 4 bases and J by 2 bases, with 21 bases between them. CDR3 nucleotide sequence: TGTGCCAGCAGCCAACTCTCGGCGGGGAATGATCAAGAGACCCAGTACTTC. Amino acid sequence: CASSQLSAGNDQETQYF.

CDR3 residues: CASSYEGGASPLHF. The CDR3 coding sequence is TGTGCCAGCAGTTACGAGGGGGGTGCTTCACCCCTCCACTTT. The V gene is TRBV6-5, the J gene TRBJ1-6; perhaps TRBD1 as D (6 bases). In germline, CDR1 is MNHEY, CDR2 SVGAGI. V was shortened by 2 bases and J by 9 bases, with 11 bases between the two germline ends. The CDR3 covers 14 residues.

The chain has TRBV6-6 and TRBJ1-2, with 8 bases matching TRBD1. This CDR3 has 15 residues. The germline V gene has CDR1 MNHNY and CDR2 SVGAGI (reference sequence). V dropped 4 bases and J dropped 0; count of bases not matched to a gene: 4. The CDR3 loop is CASSSTGGPNYGYTF. The CDR3 DNA follows: TGTGCCAGCAGTTCCACAGGGGGACCTAACTATGGCTACACCTTC.

This chain connects TRBV6-5 to TRBJ2-1; 9 nucleotides match TRBD2. Germline-derived CDR1 and CDR2 are MNHEY and SVGAGI. The ends lost 0 bases at V and 5 bases at J; junction bases unmatched: 2. CDR3 length: 15 residues. The CDR3 DNA is TGTGCCAGCAGTTACTCAGGGACTAGCCACAATGAGCAGTTCTTC. Amino acids: CASSYSGTSHNEQFF.

The chain carries TRBV18 and TRBJ2-1; D perhaps matches TRBD1 (5 bases). V was trimmed by 6 bases and J by 9 bases, leaving 21 bases between them. In germline, CDR1 is KGHSH, CDR2 LQKENI. The CDR3 totals 15 residues. CDR3 nucleotide sequence: TGTGCCAGCTCCCCCTCCGCAGGGTTTGTGGGTGAGCAGTTCTTC. It translates to CASSPSAGFVGEQFF.

The genes are TRBV5-5 and TRBJ1-4; D is ambiguous. V lost 4 bases and J 0 bases, leaving 4 bases between the germline ends. From germline, CDR1 is SGHKS and CDR2 YYEKEE (reference sequence). This CDR3 contains 13 residues. Written as DNA, the CDR3 is TGTGCCAGCAGCGGGACAACTAATGAAAAACTGTTTTTT. This encodes CASSGTTNEKLFF. Combining the CDR3 with reference TRBV5-5 and TRBJ1-4 gives the whole variable domain DAGVTQSPTHLIKTRGQQVTLRCSPISGHKSVSWYQQVLGQGPQFIFQYYEKEERGRGNFPDRFSARQFPNYSSELNVNALLLGDSALYLCASSGTTNEKLFFGSGTQLSVL.

This clone was seen a few times. The chain uses TRBV28 and TRBJ2-2, with a weak D call TRBD2 (5 bases). There are 15 residues in the CDR3. Germline values: CDR1 MDHEN, CDR2 SYDVKM. With 4 bases removed from V and 4 bases from J, the gap between germline ends came to 13 bases. CDR3 sequence reads: CASSSPGLGTGELFF. CDR3 in DNA: TGTGCCAGCAGTTCACCGGGATTGGGCACCGGGGAGCTGTTTTTT.

V gene TRBV7-6 combines with J gene TRBJ2-2; TRBD2 matches at 8 bases. Germline V gene sequence: CDR1 SGHVS, CDR2 FNYEAQ. J was trimmed by 0 bases and V by 1 base; bases with no gene match: 7. The CDR3 covers 18 residues. The CDR3 DNA reads as TGTGCCAGCAGCTTAGTTGATAAGCGGGGGACGAACACCGGGGAGCTGTTTTTT. Translated, it gives CASSLVDKRGTNTGELFF. Full variable domain (missing parts from reference TRBV7-6 and TRBJ2-2): GAGVSQSPRYKVTKRGQDVALRCDPISGHVSLYWYRQALGQGPEFLTYFNYEAQQDKSGLPNDRFSAERPEGSISTLTIQRTEQRDSAMYRCASSLVDKRGTNTGELFFGEGSRLTVL.

This clone was detected once. V and J are TRBV5-8 and TRBJ2-3; D possibly corresponds to TRBD1 (6 bases). Per germline, CDR1 SGHTS and CDR2 YDEGEE. V gave up 4 bases and J gave up 2 bases, with 11 bases separating them. This CDR3 spans 14 amino acids. CDR3 sequence (DNA): TGTGCCAGCAGCCCGTGGACAGACACAGATACGCAGTATTTT. Amino acids: CASSPWTDTDTQYF.

The V gene is TRBV9, the J gene TRBJ1-5; 7 nucleotides align to TRBD1. This CDR3 comprises 15 residues. Germline values: CDR1 SGDLS, CDR2 YYNGEE. The junction had 5 bases not matched to a gene; V was cut back by 2 bases and J by 3 bases. The chain's CDR3 is CASSVGDSHNQPQHF. In DNA, the CDR3 is TGTGCCAGCAGCGTCGGGGACAGCCACAATCAGCCCCAGCATTTT.

This chain uses TRBV5-6 with TRBJ1-2; 9 positions match TRBD1. V lost 4 bases, J lost 2 bases, and 9 bases stayed unmatched. This CDR3 is built from 16 residues. CDR1 SGHDT and CDR2 YYEEEE come from the germline V gene. Written as DNA, the CDR3 is TGTGCCAGCAGCATCTTGGGGACAGGGTACAACTATGGCTACACCTTC. Residues: CASSILGTGYNYGYTF.

The chain links TRBV4-2 to TRBJ2-2, with 10 positions matching TRBD1. V shed 1 base, J shed 4 bases, and the junction held 6 bases outside the gene matches. The CDR3 has 17 residues. Germline lookup yields CDR1 LGHNA and CDR2 YNFKEQ. CDR3 coding DNA: TGTGCCAGCAGCCAAGGACAGGGGGCGCTTAGCACCGGGGAGCTGTTTTTT. Translation gives CASSQGQGALSTGELFF.

This chain links TRBV7-3 with TRBJ2-2; D remains unclear. V was pared by 1 base and J by 1 base, with 4 bases between. This CDR3 comprises 14 residues. CDR1 and CDR2 from the germline V gene are SGHTA and FQGTGA. Written as DNA, the CDR3 is TGTGCCAGCAGCTTAAGAGGGAACACCGGGGAGCTGTTTTTT. As protein: CASSLRGNTGELFF.